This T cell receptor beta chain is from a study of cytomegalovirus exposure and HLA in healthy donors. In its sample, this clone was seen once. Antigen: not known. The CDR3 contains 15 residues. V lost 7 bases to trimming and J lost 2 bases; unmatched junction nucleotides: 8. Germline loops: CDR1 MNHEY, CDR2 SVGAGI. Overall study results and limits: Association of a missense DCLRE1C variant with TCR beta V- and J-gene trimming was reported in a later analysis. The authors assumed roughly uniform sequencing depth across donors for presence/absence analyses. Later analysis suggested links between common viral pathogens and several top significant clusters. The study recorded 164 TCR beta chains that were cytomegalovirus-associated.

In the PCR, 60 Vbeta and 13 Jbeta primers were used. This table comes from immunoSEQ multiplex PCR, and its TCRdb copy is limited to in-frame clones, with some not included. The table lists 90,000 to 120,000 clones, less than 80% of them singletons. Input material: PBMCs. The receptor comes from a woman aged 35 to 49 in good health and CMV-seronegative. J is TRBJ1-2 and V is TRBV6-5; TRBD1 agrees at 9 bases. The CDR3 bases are TGTGCCAGCACCCTCCGGACAGGGGCCAACTATGGCTACACCTTC. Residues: CASTLRTGANYGYTF.